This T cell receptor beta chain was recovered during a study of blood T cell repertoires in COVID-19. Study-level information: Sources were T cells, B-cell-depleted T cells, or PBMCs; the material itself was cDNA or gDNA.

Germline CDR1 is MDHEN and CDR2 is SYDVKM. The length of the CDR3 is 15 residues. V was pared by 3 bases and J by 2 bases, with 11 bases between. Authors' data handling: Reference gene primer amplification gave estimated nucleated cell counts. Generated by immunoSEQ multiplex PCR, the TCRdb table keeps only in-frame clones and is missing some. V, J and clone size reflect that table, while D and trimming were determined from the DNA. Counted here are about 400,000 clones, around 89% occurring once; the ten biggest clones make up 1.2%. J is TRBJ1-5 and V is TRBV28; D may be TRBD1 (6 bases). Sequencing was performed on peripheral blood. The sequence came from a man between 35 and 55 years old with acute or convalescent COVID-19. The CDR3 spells CASSFQGTGNQPQHF. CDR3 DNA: TGTGCCAGCAGTTTTCAGGGGACGGGCAATCAGCCCCAGCATTTT.